These 9 T cell receptor beta chains share one sample of origin, sequenced in a study of blood T cell repertoires in COVID-19. The table came from immunoSEQ multiplex PCR; TCRdb's copy has only in-frame clones and leaves some out. The sample lists about 260,000 clones, approximately 87% occurring once. Sequenced: peripheral blood. All receptors derive from a woman aged 45-65 years with acute or convalescent COVID-19.

J is TRBJ2-7 and V is TRBV5-4, with 7 bases aligning to TRBD1. Germline CDR1 SGHNT, CDR2 YYREEE (reference sequence). J was trimmed by 4 bases and V by 4 bases; bases with no gene match: 8. This CDR3 has 14 amino acids. Written as DNA, the CDR3 is TGTGCCAGCAGCCTACCGGGACAGATATACGAGCAGTACTTC. Encoded protein: CASSLPGQIYEQYF.

In nucleotides, the CDR3 is TGTGCCAGCAGCCGGGACAGGGGTAATCAGCCCCAGCATTTT. The encoded protein is CASSRDRGNQPQHF. The chain couples TRBV5-8 to TRBJ1-5; 10 nucleotides line up with TRBD1. The trim removed 4 bases at V and 4 bases at J, leaving 2 bases unmatched. The CDR3 contains 14 residues. The V gene's germline CDR1 is SGHTS and CDR2 YDEGEE.

This chain joins TRBV5-1 and TRBJ2-1; 10 nucleotides line up with TRBD2. The CDR3 covers 13 residues. The V segment lost 4 bases and the J segment 8 bases; nucleotides outside the gene matches: 3. Germline values: CDR1 SGHRS, CDR2 YFSETQ. The CDR3 DNA reads as TGCGCCAGCAGCGGGGGGACTAGCGATGAGCAGTTCTTC. It encodes CASSGGTSDEQFF.

This clone showed up just a few times. This chain joins TRBV5-1 and TRBJ1-4; 7 nucleotides align to TRBD1. The trim removed 4 bases at V and 2 bases at J, leaving 8 bases unmatched. The CDR3 has 16 residues. Germline V gene data show CDR1 as SGHRS and CDR2 as YFSETQ. The CDR3 loop reads CASSVLQGSTNEKLFF. CDR3 nucleotides: TGCGCCAGCAGCGTATTACAGGGGAGCACTAATGAAAAACTGTTTTTT.

V is TRBV29-1 and J is TRBJ2-5; 7 bases are a match to TRBD1. CDR3 length: 13 amino acids. V was pared by 5 bases and J by 5 bases, with 8 bases of the junction left unmatched. Germline-derived CDR1 and CDR2 are SQVTM and ANQGSEA. CDR3 bases: TGCAGCGTTAAATACAGGGGTCGGGAGACCCAGTACTTC. As protein: CSVKYRGRETQYF. The variable domain in full, completed from reference TRBV29-1 and TRBJ2-5, reads SAVISQKPSRDICQRGTSLTIQCQVDSQVTMMFWYRQQPGQSLTLIATANQGSEATYESGFVIDKFPISRPNLTFSTLTVSNMSPEDSSIYLCSVKYRGRETQYFGPGTRLLVL.

The J gene is TRBJ2-7, the V gene TRBV30, with D possibly matching TRBD1 (7 bases). Between the trimmed V and J ends, which lost 3 bases and 3 bases, there was a span of 12 bases. The CDR3 has 13 amino acids. The germline V gene encodes CDR1 GTSNPN and CDR2 SVGIG (reference sequence). The CDR3 spells CAWSSGGIYEQYF. The CDR3 bases are TGTGCCTGGAGCTCAGGGGGGATCTACGAGCAGTACTTC.

The rearrangement uses TRBV7-2 and TRBJ2-4; 7 bases are a match to TRBD1. The CDR3 has 15 amino acids. CDR1 SGHTA and CDR2 FQGNSA come from the germline V gene. The J segment lost 5 bases and the V segment lost 5 bases, leaving 9 bases of the junction unmatched. The CDR3 loop reads CASSPQTGRQNIQYF. The CDR3 bases are TGTGCCAGCAGCCCCCAGACAGGGCGTCAAAACATTCAGTACTTC.

The rearrangement joins TRBV30 to TRBJ1-1; D is uncertain. Germline V gene sequence: CDR1 GTSNPN, CDR2 SVGIG (reference sequence). V shed 3 bases and J shed 4 bases, with 18 bases lying between them. This CDR3 contains 15 residues. CDR3 loop: CAWRLSLGDGTEAFF. CDR3 bases: TGTGCCTGGAGGCTTTCACTGGGAGACGGCACTGAAGCTTTCTTT.

This chain connects TRBV2 to TRBJ1-5, with a possible D match to TRBD1 (5 bases). Germline V lookup: CDR1 SNHLY, CDR2 FYNNEI. V was clipped by 4 bases and J by 0 bases, with 16 bases between them. This CDR3 has 17 amino acids. CDR3 sequence reads: CASSAGSAFYSNQPQHF. The CDR3 nucleotides read TGTGCCAGCAGTGCAGGGTCCGCCTTTTATAGCAATCAGCCCCAGCATTTT.